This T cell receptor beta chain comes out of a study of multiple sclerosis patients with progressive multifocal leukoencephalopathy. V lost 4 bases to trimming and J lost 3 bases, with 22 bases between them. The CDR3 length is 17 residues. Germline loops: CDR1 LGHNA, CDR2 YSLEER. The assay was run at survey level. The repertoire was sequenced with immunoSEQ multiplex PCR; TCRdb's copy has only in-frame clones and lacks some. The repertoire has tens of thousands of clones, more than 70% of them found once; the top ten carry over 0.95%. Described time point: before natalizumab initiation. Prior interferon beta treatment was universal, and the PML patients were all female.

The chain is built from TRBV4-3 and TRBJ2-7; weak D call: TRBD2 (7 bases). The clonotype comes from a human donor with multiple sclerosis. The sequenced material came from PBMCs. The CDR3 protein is CASSRDDRGAQYYEQYF. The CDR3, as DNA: TGCGCCAGCAGCCGCGACGACCGGGGGGCCCAATACTACGAGCAGTACTTC.